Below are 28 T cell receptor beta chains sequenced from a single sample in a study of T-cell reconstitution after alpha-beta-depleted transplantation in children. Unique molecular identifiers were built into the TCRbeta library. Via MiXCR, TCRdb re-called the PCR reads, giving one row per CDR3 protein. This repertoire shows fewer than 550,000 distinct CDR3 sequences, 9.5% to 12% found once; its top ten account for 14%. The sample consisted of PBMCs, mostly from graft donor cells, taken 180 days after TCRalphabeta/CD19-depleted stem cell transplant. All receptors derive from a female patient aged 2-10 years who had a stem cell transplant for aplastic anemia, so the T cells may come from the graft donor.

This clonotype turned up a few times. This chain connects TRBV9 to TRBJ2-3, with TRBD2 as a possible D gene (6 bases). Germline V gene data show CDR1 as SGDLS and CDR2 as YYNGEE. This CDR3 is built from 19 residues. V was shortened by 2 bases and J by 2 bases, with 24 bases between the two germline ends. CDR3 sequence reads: CASSVLSSVSGRPTDTQYF. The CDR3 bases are TGTGCCAGCAGCGTCTTAAGTTCGGTTAGCGGCAGACCCACAGATACGCAGTATTTT.

CDR3 residues: CASTPRRDSGTDTQYF. In DNA form, the CDR3 reads TGTGCCAGCACTCCCCGCCGGGACTCCGGCACAGATACGCAGTATTTT. The chain joins TRBV7-9 to TRBJ2-3; D is perhaps TRBD2 (6 bases). The germline CDR1 and CDR2 sequences are SEHNR and FQNEAQ (reference sequence). The CDR3 length is 16 residues. Trimming stripped 7 bases from V and 1 base from J, with 18 bases between.

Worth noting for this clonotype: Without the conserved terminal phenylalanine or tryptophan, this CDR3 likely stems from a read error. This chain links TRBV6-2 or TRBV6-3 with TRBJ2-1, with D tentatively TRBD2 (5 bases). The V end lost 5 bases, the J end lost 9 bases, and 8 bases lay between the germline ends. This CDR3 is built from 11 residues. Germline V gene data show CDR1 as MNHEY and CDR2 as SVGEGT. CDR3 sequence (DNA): TGTGCCAGCAGTCCTAGCCTTGAGCAGTTCCTC. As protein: CASSPSLEQFL.

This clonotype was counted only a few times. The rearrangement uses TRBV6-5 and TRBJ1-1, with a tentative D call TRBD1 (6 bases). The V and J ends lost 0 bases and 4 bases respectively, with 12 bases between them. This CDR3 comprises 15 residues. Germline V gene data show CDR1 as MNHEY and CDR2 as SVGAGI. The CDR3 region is CASSYSSWGRTEAFF. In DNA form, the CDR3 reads TGTGCCAGCAGTTACTCGTCATGGGGGCGCACTGAAGCTTTCTTT.

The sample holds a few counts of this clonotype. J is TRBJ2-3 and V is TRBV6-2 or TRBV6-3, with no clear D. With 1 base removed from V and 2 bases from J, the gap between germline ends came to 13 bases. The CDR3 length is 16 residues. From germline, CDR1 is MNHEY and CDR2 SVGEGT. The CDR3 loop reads CASSYFFEETTDTQYF. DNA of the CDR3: TGTGCCAGCAGTTACTTCTTTGAGGAGACCACAGATACGCAGTATTTT.

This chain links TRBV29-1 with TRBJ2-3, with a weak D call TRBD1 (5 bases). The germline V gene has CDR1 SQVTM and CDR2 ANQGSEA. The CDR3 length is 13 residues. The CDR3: CARAGRRTDTQYF. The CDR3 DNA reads TGCGCCAGGGCAGGGCGGCGCACAGATACGCAGTATTTT.

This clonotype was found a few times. The CDR3 DNA sequence: TGTGCCAGCACCCTGGAGCTCCAAGCGGGAAAACTGTTTTTT. The encoded protein is CASTLELQAGKLFF. This chain uses TRBV7-9 with TRBJ1-4; D not certain. Germline V gene sequence: CDR1 SEHNR, CDR2 FQNEAQ (reference sequence). The germline V and J ends were trimmed by 7 bases and 10 bases, with 19 bases remaining between them. This CDR3 contains 14 residues.

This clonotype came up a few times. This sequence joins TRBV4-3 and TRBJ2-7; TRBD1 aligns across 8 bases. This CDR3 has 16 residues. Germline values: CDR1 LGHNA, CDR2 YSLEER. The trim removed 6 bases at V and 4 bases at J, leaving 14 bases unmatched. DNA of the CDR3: TGCGCCAGCAGTCCCAACCGGGACAGGTCCCTTTACGAGCAGTACTTC. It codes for CASSPNRDRSLYEQYF.

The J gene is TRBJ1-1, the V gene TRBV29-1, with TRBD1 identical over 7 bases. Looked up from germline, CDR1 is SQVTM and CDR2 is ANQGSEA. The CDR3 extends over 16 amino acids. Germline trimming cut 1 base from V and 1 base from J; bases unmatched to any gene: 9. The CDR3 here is CSVEGRDSRSNTEAFF. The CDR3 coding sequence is TGCAGCGTTGAAGGCCGGGACAGCCGATCGAACACTGAAGCTTTCTTT.

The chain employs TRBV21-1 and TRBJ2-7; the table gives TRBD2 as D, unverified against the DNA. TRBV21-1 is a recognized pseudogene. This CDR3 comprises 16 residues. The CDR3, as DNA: TGTGCCAGCAGCCTAGGGGTGGGGAACAGGCCCTACGAGCAGTACGTC. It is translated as CASSLGVGNRPYEQYV.

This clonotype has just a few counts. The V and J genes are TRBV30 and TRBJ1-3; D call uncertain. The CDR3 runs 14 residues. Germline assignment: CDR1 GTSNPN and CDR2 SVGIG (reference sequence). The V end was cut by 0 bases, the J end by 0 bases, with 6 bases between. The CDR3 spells CAWSVLSSGNTIYF. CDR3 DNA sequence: TGTGCCTGGAGTGTACTAAGCTCTGGAAACACCATATATTTT.

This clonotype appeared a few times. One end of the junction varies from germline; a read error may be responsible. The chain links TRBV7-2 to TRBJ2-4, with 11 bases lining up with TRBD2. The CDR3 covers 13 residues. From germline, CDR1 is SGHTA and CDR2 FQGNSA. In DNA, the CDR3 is TGTGCCAGCAACTTAGCGGGAGGGAACATTCAGTACTTC. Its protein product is CASNLAGGNIQYF.

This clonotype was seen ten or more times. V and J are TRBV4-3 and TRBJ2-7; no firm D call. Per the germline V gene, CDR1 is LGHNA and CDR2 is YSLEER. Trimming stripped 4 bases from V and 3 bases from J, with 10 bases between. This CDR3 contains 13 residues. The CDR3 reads CASSPYLGYEQYV. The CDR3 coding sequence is TGCGCCAGCAGCCCATACCTAGGCTACGAGCAGTACGTC.

CDR3 sequence reads: CASSLPSVSYEQYF. DNA of the CDR3: TGCGCCAGCAGCTTGCCCTCCGTTTCCTACGAGCAGTACTTC. The chain joins TRBV5-1 to TRBJ2-7; D ambiguous. Germline V gene sequence: CDR1 SGHRS, CDR2 YFSETQ. There are 14 residues in the CDR3. V shed 1 base and J shed 1 base, with 9 bases lying between them.

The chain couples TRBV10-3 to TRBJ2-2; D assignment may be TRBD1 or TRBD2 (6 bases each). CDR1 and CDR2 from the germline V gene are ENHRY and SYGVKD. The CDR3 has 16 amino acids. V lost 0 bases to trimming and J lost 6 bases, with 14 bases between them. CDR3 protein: CAISESWRGHPGELFF. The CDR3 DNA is TGTGCCATCAGTGAGTCGTGGAGGGGACATCCCGGGGAGCTGTTTTTT.

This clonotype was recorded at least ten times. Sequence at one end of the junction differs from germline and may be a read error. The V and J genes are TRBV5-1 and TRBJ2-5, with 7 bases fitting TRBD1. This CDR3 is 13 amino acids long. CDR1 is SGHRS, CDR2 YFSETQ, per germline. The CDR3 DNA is TGTGCCAGCAGCTTGGGACAGCAAGAGACCCAGTACTTC. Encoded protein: CASSLGQQETQYF.

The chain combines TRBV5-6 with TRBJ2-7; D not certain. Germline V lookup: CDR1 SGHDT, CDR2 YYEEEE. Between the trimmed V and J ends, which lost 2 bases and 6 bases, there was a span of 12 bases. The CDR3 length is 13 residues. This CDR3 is CASSLGRASEQYV. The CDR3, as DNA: TGTGCCAGCAGCTTAGGTAGGGCCTCCGAGCAGTACGTC.

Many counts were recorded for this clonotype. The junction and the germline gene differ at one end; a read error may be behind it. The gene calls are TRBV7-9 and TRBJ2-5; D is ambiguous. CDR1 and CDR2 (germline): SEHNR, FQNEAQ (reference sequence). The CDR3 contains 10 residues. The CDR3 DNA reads TGTGCCAGCAGCTTAGAGGCTTTGGACTTC. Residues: CASSLEALDF.

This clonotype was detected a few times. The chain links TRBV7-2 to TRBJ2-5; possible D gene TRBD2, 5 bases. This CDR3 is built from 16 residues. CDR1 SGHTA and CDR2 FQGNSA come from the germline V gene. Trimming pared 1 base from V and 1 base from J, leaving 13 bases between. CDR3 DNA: TGTGCCAGCAGCTTAGTTGTTTTGAGCGGCCAAGAGACCCAGTACTTC. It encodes CASSLVVLSGQETQYF.

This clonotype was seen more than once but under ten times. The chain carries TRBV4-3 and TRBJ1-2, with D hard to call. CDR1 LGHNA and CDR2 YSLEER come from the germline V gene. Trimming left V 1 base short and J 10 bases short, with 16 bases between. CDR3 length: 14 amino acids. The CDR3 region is CASSQGFSGEDYTF. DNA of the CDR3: TGCGCCAGCAGCCAAGGGTTCAGTGGGGAGGACTACACCTTC.

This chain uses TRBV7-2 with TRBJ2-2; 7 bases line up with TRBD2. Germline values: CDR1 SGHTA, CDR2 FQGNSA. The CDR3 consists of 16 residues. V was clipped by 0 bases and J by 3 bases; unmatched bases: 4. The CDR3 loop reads CASSLAGGQYTGELFF. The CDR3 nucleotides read TGTGCCAGCAGCTTAGCGGGAGGGCAGTACACCGGGGAGCTGTTTTTT.

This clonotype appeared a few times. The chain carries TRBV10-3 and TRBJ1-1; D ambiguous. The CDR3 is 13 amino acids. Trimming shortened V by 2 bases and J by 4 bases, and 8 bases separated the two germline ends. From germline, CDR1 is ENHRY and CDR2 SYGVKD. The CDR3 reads CAISEGPRTEAFF. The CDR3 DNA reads TGTGCCATCAGTGAGGGCCCGCGCACTGAAGCTTTCTTT.

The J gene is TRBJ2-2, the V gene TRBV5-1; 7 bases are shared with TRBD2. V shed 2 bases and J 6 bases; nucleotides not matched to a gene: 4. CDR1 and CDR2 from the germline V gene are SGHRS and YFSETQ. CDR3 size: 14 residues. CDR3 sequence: CASSLAGRSGELFF. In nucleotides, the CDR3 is TGCGCCAGCAGCTTAGCGGGGCGCTCCGGGGAGCTGTTTTTT.

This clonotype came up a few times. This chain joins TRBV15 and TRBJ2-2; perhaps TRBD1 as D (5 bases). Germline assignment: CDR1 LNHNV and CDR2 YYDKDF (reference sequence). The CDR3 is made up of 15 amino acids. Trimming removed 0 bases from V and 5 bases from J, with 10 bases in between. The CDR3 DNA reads TGTGCCACCAGCAGAGAGGTTCAGGGAACCGGGGAGCTGTTTTTT. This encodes CATSREVQGTGELFF.

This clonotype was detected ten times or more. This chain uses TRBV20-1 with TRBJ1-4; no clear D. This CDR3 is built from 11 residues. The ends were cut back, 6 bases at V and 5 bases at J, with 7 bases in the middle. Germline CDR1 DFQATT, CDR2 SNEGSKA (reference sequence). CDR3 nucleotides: TGCAGTGCGCGTTTAAATGAAAAACTGTTTTTT. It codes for CSARLNEKLFF.

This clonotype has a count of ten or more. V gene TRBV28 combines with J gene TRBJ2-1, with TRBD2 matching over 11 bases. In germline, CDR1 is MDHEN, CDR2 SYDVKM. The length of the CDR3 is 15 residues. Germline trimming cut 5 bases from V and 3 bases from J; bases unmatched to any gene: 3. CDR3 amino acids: CASSPLAGDYNEQFF. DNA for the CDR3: TGTGCCAGCAGTCCACTAGCGGGAGACTACAATGAGCAGTTCTTC.

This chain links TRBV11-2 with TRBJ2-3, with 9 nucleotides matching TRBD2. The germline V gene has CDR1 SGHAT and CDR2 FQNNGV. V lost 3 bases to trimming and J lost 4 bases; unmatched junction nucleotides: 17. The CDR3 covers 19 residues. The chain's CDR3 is CASSLYASGTSGSADTQYF. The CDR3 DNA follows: TGTGCCAGCAGCTTGTATGCCAGTGGAACTAGCGGGTCGGCAGATACGCAGTATTTT.

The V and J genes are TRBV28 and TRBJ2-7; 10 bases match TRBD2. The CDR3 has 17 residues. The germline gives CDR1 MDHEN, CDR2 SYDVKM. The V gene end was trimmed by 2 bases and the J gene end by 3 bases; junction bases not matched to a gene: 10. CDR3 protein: CASSLRAGGPVRYEQYF. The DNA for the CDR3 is TGTGCCAGCAGTTTAAGAGCGGGAGGGCCGGTGCGCTACGAGCAGTACTTC.